One and the same sample provided the 18 T cell receptor beta chains below, sequenced in a study of OX40 agonist ivuxolimab in advanced cancers. This table comes from immunoSEQ multiplex PCR, and its TCRdb copy is limited to in-frame clones, with some not included. The sample includes about 57,000 clones, approximately 80% seen only once; the top ten take 4% to 5.5%. Source: CD4+ or CD8+ T cells sorted from blood, taken in a trial of the OX40 agonist ivuxolimab. These receptors originate from an adult with an advanced solid tumor such as melanoma, head and neck, liver or kidney cancer.

This clone was seen a handful of times. This chain links TRBV21-1 with TRBJ2-5; whether TRBD2, the table's D call, matches the DNA was not checked. TRBV21-1 is recorded as a pseudogene. CDR3 length equals 11 residues. CDR3 DNA: TGTGCCAGCAGCAGAGAAGAGACCCAGTACTTC. It specifies CASSREETQYF.

The chain carries TRBV6-5 and TRBJ1-6; D may be TRBD1 (5 bases). Trimming stripped 6 bases from V and 10 bases from J, with 19 bases between. The CDR3 extends over 15 amino acids. Looked up from germline, CDR1 is MNHEY and CDR2 is SVGAGI. This CDR3 is CASRTIGRGGSPLHF. The CDR3 bases are TGTGCCAGCAGGACGATCGGCCGGGGCGGATCACCCCTCCACTTT.

This clone was seen just once. The V gene is TRBV4-2, the J gene TRBJ2-3; D might be TRBD1 (5 bases). Germline CDR1 reads LGHNA; CDR2 reads YNFKEQ. The CDR3 totals 17 residues. V lost 4 bases and J lost 0, with 17 bases in between. CDR3 residues: CASSRGPKGSSTDTQYF. In DNA, the CDR3 is TGTGCCAGCAGCCGAGGACCGAAGGGGTCTAGCACAGATACGCAGTATTTT.

The gene calls are TRBV6-5 and TRBJ2-3, with no clear D. CDR3 length equals 13 residues. V was clipped by 5 bases and J by 0 bases, with 6 bases between them. Germline V gene data show CDR1 as MNHEY and CDR2 as SVGAGI. The CDR3 nucleotides read TGTGCCAGCAGTATCCAGAGCACAGATACGCAGTATTTT. Translating it yields CASSIQSTDTQYF.

Regarding this clone: The junction shows a germline mismatch at one end, possibly a read error. The V gene is TRBV2, the J gene TRBJ2-1; D is perhaps TRBD1 (7 bases). Per the germline V gene, CDR1 is SNHLY and CDR2 is FYNNEI. The length of the CDR3 is 11 residues. The CDR3 spells CASREGQPSLF. As DNA, the CDR3 is TGTGCCAGCAGGGAGGGACAGCCTAGCCTCTTC.

This CDR3 reads CASSPLGQGVHEQYF. The CDR3 region has the DNA TGTGCCAGCAGCCCACTAGGACAGGGAGTCCACGAGCAGTACTTC. This chain uses TRBV9 with TRBJ2-5, with 8 positions matching TRBD1. The closer fit of TRBJ2-7 to the DNA end suggests the J call may be wrong. CDR3 length: 15 amino acids. Germline V gene sequence: CDR1 SGDLS, CDR2 YYNGEE.

The CDR3 bases are TGTGCCAGCAGTTACCGGGGACAGGGGGCCGAAGATACGCAGTATTTT. Its protein is CASSYRGQGAEDTQYF. The rearrangement links TRBV6-5 to TRBJ2-3; 12 bases fit TRBD1. The CDR3 contains 16 residues. Germline V gives CDR1 MNHEY, CDR2 SVGAGI. V trimming: 2 bases; J trimming: 5 bases; junction bases outside the gene matches: 5.

V is TRBV4-2 and J is TRBJ2-5, with TRBD2 identical over 8 bases. The DNA end lines up better with TRBJ2-7; the J call may be wrong. Germline V gene sequence: CDR1 LGHNA, CDR2 YNFKEQ. The CDR3 consists of 15 residues. In nucleotides, the CDR3 is TGTGCCAGCAGCCAGGGGCGGGAGGTCGCCTACGAGCAGTACTTC. This encodes CASSQGREVAYEQYF.

A single count supports this clone. This chain connects TRBV18 to TRBJ2-2, with TRBD1 matching 7 bases. The germline CDR1 and CDR2 sequences are KGHSH and LQKENI. This CDR3 region has 14 residues. After removal of 6 bases from V and 7 bases from J, the junction contained 8 bases not matched to a gene. The CDR3 nucleotides read TGTGCCAGCTCCAGGGGACAGACCAGCGGGGAGCTGTTTTTT. Its translation: CASSRGQTSGELFF.

The V gene is TRBV7-9, the J gene TRBJ2-7; TRBD1 is a possible D gene (6 bases). Trimming shortened V by 5 bases and J by 3 bases, and 11 bases separated the two germline ends. Germline V lookup: CDR1 SEHNR, CDR2 FQNEAQ (reference sequence). CDR3 length: 13 amino acids. CDR3 protein: CASSPGTYYEQYF. CDR3 in DNA: TGTGCCAGCAGCCCCGGGACATACTACGAGCAGTACTTC.

V usage is TRBV5-4 and J usage is TRBJ2-1, with D hard to call. V was clipped by 4 bases and J by 8 bases, with 10 bases between them. Germline values: CDR1 SGHNT, CDR2 YYREEE (reference sequence). The CDR3 sequence is 12 residues long. The CDR3 region has the DNA TGTGCCAGCAGCCACATTCTCGATGAGCAGTTCTTC. Protein product: CASSHILDEQFF. The full variable domain, in which reference TRBV5-4 and TRBJ2-1 provide the parts outside the CDR3, is ETGVTQSPTHLIKTRGQQVTLRCSSQSGHNTVSWYQQALGQGPQFIFQYYREEENGRGNFPPRFSGLQFPNYSSELNVNALELDDSALYLCASSHILDEQFFGPGTRLTVL.

The table lists this clone with a few counts. The V call is TRBV11-1, the J call TRBJ1-2, with TRBD1 as a possible D gene (5 bases). CDR3 length equals 13 residues. Trimming cost V 5 bases and J 7 bases, with 14 bases left between them. CDR1 is SGHAT, CDR2 FQDESV, per germline (reference sequence). Written as DNA, the CDR3 is TGTGCCAGCAGCCCCAACACGGGGCTTGGCTACACCTTC. This codes for CASSPNTGLGYTF.

The gene calls are TRBV28 and TRBJ1-2, with a weak D call TRBD1 (6 bases). This CDR3 is built from 14 residues. V lost 7 bases to trimming and J lost 5 bases, with 17 bases between them. CDR1 and CDR2 from the germline V gene are MDHEN and SYDVKM. The CDR3 DNA sequence: TGTGCCAGCACCTGGGCGGGGGCAGGATATGGCTACACCTTC. Protein product: CASTWAGAGYGYTF.

This chain joins TRBV19 and TRBJ2-2, with 7 bases identical to TRBD2. Trimming at V came to 5 bases and at J to 1 base, leaving 4 bases not matched to a gene. The CDR3 covers 15 residues. Germline CDR1 is LNHDA and CDR2 is SQIVND (reference sequence). CDR3 residues: CASSVGLGNTGELFF. In DNA, the CDR3 is TGTGCCAGTAGTGTCGGACTAGGGAACACCGGGGAGCTGTTTTTT.

This chain connects TRBV2 to TRBJ2-7; 8 bases map to TRBD2. The CDR3 spans 13 residues. Looked up from germline, CDR1 is SNHLY and CDR2 is FYNNEI. After removal of 6 bases from V and 3 bases from J, the junction contained 4 bases not matched to a gene. The CDR3 protein is CASRGLEFYEQYF. DNA for the CDR3: TGTGCCAGCAGGGGACTAGAGTTCTACGAGCAGTACTTC.

The chain has TRBV11-3 and TRBJ2-2; 8 nucleotides agree with TRBD1. Germline loops: CDR1 SGHNT, CDR2 YENEEA. The CDR3 totals 15 residues. Trimming cost V 5 bases and J 4 bases; bases outside gene matches: 6. The CDR3 sequence is CASSAATGGTGELFF. CDR3 coding DNA: TGTGCCAGCAGCGCGGCAACAGGGGGCACCGGGGAGCTGTTTTTT.

This sequence joins TRBV11-2 and TRBJ2-3; D might be TRBD2 (5 bases). Germline CDR1 and CDR2: SGHAT and FQNNGV. The V end was cut by 2 bases, the J end by 0 bases, with 12 bases between. This CDR3 has 16 residues. The CDR3 sequence is CASSLFRGSSTDTQYF. In DNA form, the CDR3 reads TGTGCCAGCAGCTTATTTAGAGGGTCTAGCACAGATACGCAGTATTTT. Supplemented by reference TRBV11-2 and TRBJ2-3, the full variable domain reads EAGVAQSPRYKIIEKRQSVAFWCNPISGHATLYWYQQILGQGPKLLIQFQNNGVVDDSQLPKDRFSAERLKGVDSTLKIQPAKLEDSAVYLCASSLFRGSSTDTQYFGPGTRLTVL.

This clone was seen only a few times. The chain combines TRBV5-1 with TRBJ1-6; 9 bases are shared with TRBD1. Trimming at V came to 3 bases and at J to 8 bases, leaving 6 bases not matched to a gene. This CDR3 has 15 residues. Germline V gene data show CDR1 as SGHRS and CDR2 as YFSETQ. Written as DNA, the CDR3 is TGCGCCAGCAGCTGGTCCGGGACAGGGTATTCACCCCTCCACTTT. Residues: CASSWSGTGYSPLHF.